This entry is about one T cell receptor beta chain. As yet, its antigen is unknown. In germline, CDR1 is DFQATT, CDR2 SNEGSKA (reference sequence). The ends lost 3 bases at V and 5 bases at J; junction bases unmatched: 9. This CDR3 spans 14 amino acids. This record comes from a study of CD8+CD57+ T cells in acquired aplastic anemia. In the study overall: Sorted CD4+ and CD8+ cells gave a mean 3.2 ug DNA, range about 0.19 to 27.4 ug.

Notes on the study in general: Found in both controls and patients were around 29 CD8+ CDR3 sequences. For CD8+ Simpson's diversity, patients and controls showed no significant difference.

The TCR beta profiling, which covered VDJ combination and CDR3 sequence, was carried out using genomic DNA as the template. TCRdb fed the reads into MiXCR, producing one record per CDR3 protein. The repertoire holds hundreds of thousands of distinct CDR3 sequences, with approximately 56% as singletons. The clonotype was recovered from a human donor with severe aplastic anemia or a healthy control (not recorded which). Sequencing used sorted CD4+, CD8+, or CD8+CD57+ T cells (not recorded which) from PBMCs. This chain links TRBV20-1 with TRBJ2-5; the match to TRBD2 covers 7 bases. CDR3: CSARQREVRETQYF. As DNA, the CDR3 is TGCAGTGCTAGGCAACGGGAGGTCCGCGAGACCCAGTACTTC.